This T cell receptor beta chain was recovered during a study of blood T cells in healthy people across ages. Study at large: Capture via template switching afforded approximately one barcoded beta molecule per two T cells.

The CDR3 spans 15 residues. Germline lookup yields CDR1 SEHNR and CDR2 FQNEAQ (reference sequence). Trimming took off 5 bases at V and 3 bases at J, with 17 bases between the two ends. This clonotype has a handful of counts. Then a second PCR, running roughly 7 to 12 cycles, was carried out with a sample-barcoded 5' primer and a J-beta primer mix. Every sample gave at least 2.5 million paired-end reads containing CDR3. Using its own MiXCR run on the 5' RACE reads, TCRdb lists one record per CDR3 protein. The sample includes 600,000 or so distinct CDR3 sequences, about 30% seen only once; the top ten take 15% to 18%.

The chain carries TRBV7-9 and TRBJ2-7, with D perhaps matching TRBD1 or TRBD2 (6 bases each). This clonotype was sampled from an elderly woman in good health. Sequenced: blood. Written as DNA, the CDR3 is TGTGCCAGCAGCAGGGGGGTCGGGAGCCTCTACGAGCAGTACTTC. This encodes CASSRGVGSLYEQYF. The full variable domain, completed using reference TRBV7-9 and TRBJ2-7, is DTGVSQNPRHKITKRGQNVTFRCDPISEHNRLYWYRQTLGQGPEFLTYFQNEAQLEKSRLLSDRFSAERPKGSFSTLEIQRTEQGDSAMYLCASSRGVGSLYEQYFGPGTRLTVT.